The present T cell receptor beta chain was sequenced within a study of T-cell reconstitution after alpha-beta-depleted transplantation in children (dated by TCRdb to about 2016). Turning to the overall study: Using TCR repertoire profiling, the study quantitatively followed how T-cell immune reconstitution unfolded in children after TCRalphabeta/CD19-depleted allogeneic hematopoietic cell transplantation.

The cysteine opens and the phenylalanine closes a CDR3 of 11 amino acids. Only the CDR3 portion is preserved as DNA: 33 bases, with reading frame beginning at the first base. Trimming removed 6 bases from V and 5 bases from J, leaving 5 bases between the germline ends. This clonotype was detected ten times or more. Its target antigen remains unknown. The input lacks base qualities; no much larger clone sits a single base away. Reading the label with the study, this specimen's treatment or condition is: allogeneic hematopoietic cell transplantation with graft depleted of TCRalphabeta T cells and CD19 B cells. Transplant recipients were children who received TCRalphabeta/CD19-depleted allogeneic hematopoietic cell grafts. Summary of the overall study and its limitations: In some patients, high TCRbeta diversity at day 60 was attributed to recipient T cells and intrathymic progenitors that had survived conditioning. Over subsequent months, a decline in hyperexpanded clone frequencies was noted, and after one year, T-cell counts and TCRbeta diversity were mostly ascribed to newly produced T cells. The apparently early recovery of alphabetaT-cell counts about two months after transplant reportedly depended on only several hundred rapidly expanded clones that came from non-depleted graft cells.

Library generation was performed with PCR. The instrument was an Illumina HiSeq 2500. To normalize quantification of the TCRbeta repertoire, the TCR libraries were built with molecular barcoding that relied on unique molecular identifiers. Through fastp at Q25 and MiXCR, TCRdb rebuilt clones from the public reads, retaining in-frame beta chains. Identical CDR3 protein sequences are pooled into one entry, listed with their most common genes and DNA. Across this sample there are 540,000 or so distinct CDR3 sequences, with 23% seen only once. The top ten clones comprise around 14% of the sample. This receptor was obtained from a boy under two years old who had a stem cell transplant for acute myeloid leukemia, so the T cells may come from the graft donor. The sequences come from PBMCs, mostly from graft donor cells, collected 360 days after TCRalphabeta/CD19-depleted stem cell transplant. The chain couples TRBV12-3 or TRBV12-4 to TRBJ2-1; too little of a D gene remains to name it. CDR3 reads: CASRRNNEQFF. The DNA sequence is TGTGCCAGCAGACGGAACAATGAGCAGTTCTTC.